The 7 T cell receptor beta chains in this list originate from one sample, sequenced in a study of Graves' ophthalmopathy and Graves' hyperthyroidism. RNA transcripts were the source from which TCR beta CDR3 regions were amplified. After a first-round RT-PCR with HTBI primers, a second-round multiplex PCR was run. TCRdb analysed the multiplex PCR reads with MiXCR anew, one entry per CDR3 protein. Among some 410,000 distinct CDR3 sequences listed, around 20% were seen once. Sequenced sample: peripheral blood. Receptors were obtained from a woman younger than 30 with stable Graves' hyperthyroidism.

This clonotype was observed at least ten times. The genes are TRBV27 and TRBJ2-7; D call uncertain. The germline V gene has CDR1 MNHEY and CDR2 SMNVEV (reference sequence). There are 15 residues in the CDR3. Trimming took 6 bases from V and 3 from J, leaving 18 bases between them. CDR3: CASSYGPTLGYEQYF. In DNA, the CDR3 is TGTGCCAGCAGCTACGGGCCAACCCTAGGCTACGAGCAGTACTTC.

Ten or more counts support this clonotype. The gene calls are TRBV11-2 and TRBJ2-7; TRBD2 might be the D (6 bases). V shed 5 bases and J shed 2 bases, with 13 bases lying between them. Germline-derived CDR1 and CDR2 are SGHAT and FQNNGV. The CDR3 runs 14 residues. The CDR3: CASSPGGGAYEQYF. Written as DNA, the CDR3 is TGTGCCAGCAGCCCGGGCGGCGGGGCCTACGAGCAGTACTTC.

This clonotype was seen ten or more times. This sequence joins TRBV6-5 and TRBJ2-2, with TRBD2 as a possible D gene (5 bases). The CDR3 loop spans 14 amino acids. The ends were cut back, 6 bases at V and 4 bases at J, with 12 bases in the middle. Germline-derived CDR1 and CDR2 are MNHEY and SVGAGI. CDR3 region: CASRQYGVTGELFF. CDR3 nucleotides: TGTGCCAGCAGGCAATACGGGGTCACCGGGGAGCTGTTTTTT.

The sample holds many counts of this clonotype. The V gene is TRBV29-1, the J gene TRBJ1-2; D gene ambiguous. CDR1 SQVTM and CDR2 ANQGSEA come from the germline V gene. This CDR3 is 13 amino acids long. CDR3 in DNA: TGCAGGGGCAGGAATTTCTTTGACTATGGCTACACCTTC. Encoded protein: CRGRNFFDYGYTF.

The sample holds many counts of this clonotype. V and J are TRBV2 and TRBJ2-5, with D hard to call. V lost 2 bases to trimming and J lost 4 bases, with 8 bases between them. CDR3 length equals 13 residues. Germline values: CDR1 SNHLY, CDR2 FYNNEI. The CDR3: CASSELGRETQYF. In DNA, the CDR3 is TGTGCCAGCAGTGAACTAGGTCGAGAGACCCAGTACTTC. The entire variable domain, with the rest obtained from reference TRBV2 and TRBJ2-5, is as follows: EPEVTQTPSHQVTQMGQEVILRCVPISNHLYFYWYRQILGQKVEFLVSFYNNEISEKSEIFDDQFSVERPDGSNFTLKIRSTKLEDSAMYFCASSELGRETQYFGPGTRLLVL.

This clonotype came up many times. The chain recombines TRBV13 with TRBJ1-1; TRBD1 matches 7 bases. The CDR3 spans 15 residues. CDR1 PRHDT and CDR2 FYEKMQ come from the germline V gene (reference sequence). Trimming at V came to 5 bases and at J to 0 bases, leaving 6 bases not matched to a gene. CDR3 residues: CASSRDSRLNTEAFF. Here the CDR3 DNA reads TGTGCCAGCAGCCGGGACAGCCGCTTGAACACTGAAGCTTTCTTT. Combining the CDR3 with reference TRBV13 and TRBJ1-1 gives the whole variable domain AAGVIQSPRHLIKEKRETATLKCYPIPRHDTVYWYQQGPGQDPQFLISFYEKMQSDKGSIPDRFSAQQFSDYHSELNMSSLELGDSALYFCASSRDSRLNTEAFFGQGTRLTVV.

This clonotype has a count of ten or more. In nucleotides, the CDR3 is TGTGCCAGCAGTTCCCCCCTAGCGGGGGGCTACGAGCAGTACTTC. Translation: CASSSPLAGGYEQYF. The chain joins TRBV27 to TRBJ2-7; 11 nucleotides line up with TRBD2. The CDR3 consists of 15 residues. Per germline, CDR1 MNHEY and CDR2 SMNVEV (reference sequence). Trimming removed 4 bases from V and 3 bases from J; junction bases left unmatched: 5.